This is a list of T cell receptor beta chains from one sample in a study of response to subunit inactivated influenza vaccine. TCRdb called the RT-PCR reads again in MiXCR, with one record for every CDR3 protein. The sample consists of fewer than 400,000 distinct CDR3 sequences, 21% of them appearing once. This material consisted of PBMCs from blood, taken approximately 22 months after vaccination. The receptor source for this set is a man in his fifties or sixties who received an inactivated influenza vaccine. The CDR3 runs from the conserved cysteine through the conserved F or W. The order of the fields is V gene, J gene, clone size, D gene, CDR3 protein, CDR3 DNA. A D gene is named only where the DNA matches it firmly. Expanded clones get a size class; other rows say once, few or many, or leave the size out.

V: TRBV10-3
J: TRBJ2-5
size: .
D: .
CDR3: CAISTRLVSETQYF
DNA: TGTGCCATCAGTACTAGACTAGTCTCGGAGACCCAGTACTTC

V: TRBV12-3/TRBV12-4
J: TRBJ2-5
size: .
D: .
CDR3: CASSLGWAQETQYF
DNA: TGTGCCAGCAGTTTAGGCTGGGCACAAGAGACCCAGTACTTC

V: TRBV7-2
J: TRBJ1-5
size: few
D: .
CDR3: CASSLEFRAGQPQHF
DNA: TGTGCCAGCAGCTTAGAATTCAGGGCGGGACAGCCCCAGCATTTT

V: TRBV7-9
J: TRBJ2-7
size: .
D: TRBD1
CDR3: CASSTGVEQYF
DNA: TGTGCCAGCAGCACAGGGGTCGAGCAGTACTTC

V: TRBV15
J: TRBJ1-4
size: few
D: .
CDR3: CATSRVLAKGEKLFF
DNA: TGTGCCACCAGCAGAGTCTTGGCAAAGGGTGAAAAACTGTTTTTT

V: TRBV18
J: TRBJ1-1
size: few
D: .
CDR3: CASSPSQQVNTEAFF
DNA: TGTGCCAGCTCACCAAGTCAACAGGTGAACACTGAAGCTTTCTTT

V: TRBV5-1
J: TRBJ1-4
size: many
D: .
CDR3: CASSLDQGEKLFF
DNA: TGCGCCAGCAGCTTGGATCAGGGAGAAAAACTGTTTTTT

V: TRBV12-3/TRBV12-4
J: TRBJ1-6
size: .
D: .
CDR3: CASSFQAGSNSPLHF
DNA: TGTGCCAGCAGTTTCCAGGCAGGGTCGAATTCACCCCTCCACTTT

V: TRBV5-6
J: TRBJ1-5
size: .
D: TRBD1
CDR3: CASSSGTGGGMRDQPQHF
DNA: TGTGCCAGCAGCTCCGGGACAGGGGGCGGTATGAGAGATCAGCCCCAGCATTTT

V: TRBV20-1
J: TRBJ2-3
size: .
D: TRBD2
CDR3: CSAKASGSHTQYF
DNA: TGCAGTGCTAAAGCGAGCGGGAGTCATACGCAGTATTTT

V: TRBV27
J: TRBJ2-7
size: once
D: TRBD1
CDR3: CASSFWDSPYEQYF
DNA: TGTGCCAGCAGTTTTTGGGACAGCCCCTACGAGCAGTACTTC

V: TRBV20-1
J: TRBJ2-7
size: .
D: .
CDR3: CSARGRAGEQYF
DNA: TGCAGTGCCCGGGGACGGGCCGGCGAGCAGTACTTC

V: TRBV28
J: TRBJ1-6
size: .
D: .
CDR3: CASRGLSSYNSPLHF
DNA: TGTGCCAGCCGTGGGCTGAGCTCCTATAATTCACCCCTCCACTTT

V: TRBV5-4
J: TRBJ1-2
size: .
D: .
CDR3: CASSTSGVVYTF
DNA: TGTGCCAGCAGCACCAGTGGGGTAGTCTACACCTTC

V: TRBV5-1
J: TRBJ2-7
size: .
D: .
CDR3: CASSLDGGTSYEQYF
DNA: TGCGCCAGCAGCTTGGATGGGGGGACCTCCTACGAGCAGTACTTC

V: TRBV27
J: TRBJ1-2
size: .
D: TRBD1
CDR3: CASSSNLNRGSGGYTF
DNA: TGTGCCAGCAGTTCTAACCTAAACAGGGGCTCCGGGGGCTACACCTTC

V: TRBV10-3
J: TRBJ2-2
size: .
D: TRBD1
CDR3: CATTGQGPTGELFF
DNA: TGTGCCACGACGGGACAGGGACCCACCGGGGAGCTGTTTTTT

V: TRBV12-3/TRBV12-4
J: TRBJ2-1
size: few
D: TRBD2
CDR3: CASSLGASGYYNEQFF
DNA: TGTGCCAGCAGTTTAGGGGCTAGCGGCTACTACAATGAGCAGTTCTTC

V: TRBV5-4
J: TRBJ1-5
size: few
D: .
CDR3: CASSLAGKQPQHF
DNA: TGTGCCAGCAGCTTGGCGGGGAAACAGCCCCAGCATTTT

V: TRBV5-1
J: TRBJ2-1
size: .
D: .
CDR3: CASSLTRGQRGNEQFF
DNA: TGCGCCAGCAGCTTGACCCGGGGGCAGAGGGGGAATGAGCAGTTCTTC

V: TRBV7-2
J: TRBJ1-4
size: .
D: .
CDR3: CASSLGEEKLFF
DNA: TGTGCCAGCAGCTTAGGGGAGGAAAAACTGTTTTTT

V: TRBV20-1
J: TRBJ1-2
size: .
D: TRBD1
CDR3: CSASSGTGYGYTF
DNA: TGCAGTGCTAGTAGCGGGACAGGTTATGGCTACACCTTC

V: TRBV12-3/TRBV12-4
J: TRBJ2-7
size: many
D: TRBD2
CDR3: CASSSGLAGYDF
DNA: TGTGCCAGCAGCTCGGGACTAGCGGGTTACGACTTC

V: TRBV13
J: TRBJ1-3
size: .
D: .
CDR3: CASSSGTSNSGNTIYF
DNA: TGTGCCAGCAGCTCTGGGACATCTAACTCTGGAAACACCATATATTTT

V: TRBV7-2
J: TRBJ1-6
size: .
D: .
CDR3: CATRARSHSPLHF
DNA: TGTGCCACCAGAGCCCGGTCGCATTCACCCCTCCACTTT

V: TRBV4-2
J: TRBJ1-5
size: .
D: .
CDR3: CASSWSTGGNQPQHF
DNA: TGTGCCAGCAGCTGGTCAACCGGAGGCAATCAGCCCCAGCATTTT

V: TRBV5-4
J: TRBJ1-2
size: few
D: .
CDR3: CASSARADVGYGYTF
DNA: TGTGCCAGCAGCGCACGCGCGGACGTGGGCTATGGCTACACCTTC

V: TRBV28
J: TRBJ1-4
size: .
D: TRBD1
CDR3: CASSFRQGREKLFF
DNA: TGTGCCAGCAGTTTCCGACAGGGAAGGGAAAAACTGTTTTTT

V: TRBV11-2
J: TRBJ2-1
size: .
D: TRBD2
CDR3: CASSLPRTSGNNEQFF
DNA: TGTGCCAGCAGCTTACCCCGGACTAGCGGGAACAATGAGCAGTTCTTC

V: TRBV5-1
J: TRBJ2-7
size: few
D: TRBD1
CDR3: CASSSSGTEYEQYF
DNA: TGCGCCAGCAGCTCTTCCGGGACAGAGTACGAGCAGTACTTC

V: TRBV7-9
J: TRBJ1-1
size: few
D: TRBD1
CDR3: CASSSIDRVNTEAFF
DNA: TGTGCCAGCAGTTCAATAGACAGGGTTAACACTGAAGCTTTCTTT

V: TRBV6-1
J: TRBJ1-4
size: few
D: .
CDR3: CASERMRRTNEKLFF
DNA: TGTGCCAGCGAGCGGATGAGAAGAACTAATGAAAAACTGTTTTTT

V: TRBV12-3/TRBV12-4
J: TRBJ1-5
size: .
D: TRBD1
CDR3: CASSPRQGDQPQHF
DNA: TGTGCCAGCAGCCCCCGACAGGGCGATCAGCCCCAGCATTTT

V: TRBV10-3
J: TRBJ2-5
size: few
D: .
CDR3: CAISEGVTETQYF
DNA: TGTGCCATCAGTGAAGGAGTGACGGAGACCCAGTACTTC